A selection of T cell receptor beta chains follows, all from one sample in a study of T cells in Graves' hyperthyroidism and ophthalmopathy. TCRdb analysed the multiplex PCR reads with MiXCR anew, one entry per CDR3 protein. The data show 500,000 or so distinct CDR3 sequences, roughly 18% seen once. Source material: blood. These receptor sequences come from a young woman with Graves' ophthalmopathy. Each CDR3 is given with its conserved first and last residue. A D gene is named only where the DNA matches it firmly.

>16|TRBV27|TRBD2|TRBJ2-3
CATWTSGSAPSDTQYF
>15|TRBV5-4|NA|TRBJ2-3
CASSQGGRGTDTQYF
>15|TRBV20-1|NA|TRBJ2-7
CSAERASESSYEQYF
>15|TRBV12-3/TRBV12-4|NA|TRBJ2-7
CVSSLGGDPSYEQYF
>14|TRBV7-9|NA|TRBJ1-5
CASSLGGIGTPQHF
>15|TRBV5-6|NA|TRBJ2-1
CASSERTAGYNEQFF
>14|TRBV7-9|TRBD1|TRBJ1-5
CASSSPGQNQPQHF
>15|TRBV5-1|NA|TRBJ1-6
CASSLVGATNSPLHF
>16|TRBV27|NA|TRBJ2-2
CASSSPSRANTGELFF
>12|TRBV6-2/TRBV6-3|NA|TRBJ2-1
CASSNRGGEQFF
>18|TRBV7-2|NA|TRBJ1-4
CASSLNWLGTLPNEKLFF
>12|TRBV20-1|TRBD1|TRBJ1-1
CSAKGAMSEAFF
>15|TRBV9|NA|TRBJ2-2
CASSPHLGQSGELFF
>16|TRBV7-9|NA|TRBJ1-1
CASSFYSGAKDPEAFF
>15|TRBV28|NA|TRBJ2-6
CATNYRNSGANVLTF